This T cell receptor beta chain was sequenced in a study of Graves' ophthalmopathy and Graves' hyperthyroidism. Researchers took RNA transcripts and amplified TCR beta CDR3 regions from them. Following a first-round RT-PCR that used HTBI primers, a second-round multiplex PCR was carried out. TCRdb reanalysed the multiplex PCR reads using MiXCR and keeps one entry per CDR3 protein. The sample gives hundreds of thousands of distinct CDR3 sequences, about a fifth of which show up once; more than 5.5% is in the top ten. Findings of the study overall: A majority of expanded thyroid clonotypes exceeding 0.001 frequency were likewise present in blood.

This clonotype has a count of ten or more. Antigen specificity is unknown. Germline assignment: CDR1 LNHDA and CDR2 SQIVND (reference sequence). This CDR3 is 17 amino acids long. Trimming stripped 7 bases from V and 0 bases from J, with 19 bases between. The V call is TRBV19, the J call TRBJ1-5, with D perhaps TRBD1 (5 bases). Material for sequencing was peripheral blood. The clonotype was recovered from a woman aged 18-29 years with stable Graves' hyperthyroidism. Some clones in this sample may be carry-over from other donors' samples. CDR3 loop: CASTNLGQQYSNQPQHF. The CDR3 DNA sequence: TGTGCCAGTACCAACCTGGGGCAGCAGTATAGCAATCAGCCCCAGCATTTT.